This entry describes one T cell receptor beta chain. The sample comes from a study of cytomegalovirus exposure and HLA in healthy donors. The wider study: The 120 validation repertoires, a later analysis reported, used the same platform as the 550 to 700 repertoires from the first cohort.

With 6 bases clipped from V and 6 bases from J, the junction kept 7 bases outside the gene matches. The germline CDR1 and CDR2 sequences are MNHEY and SMNVEV (reference sequence). The CDR3 extends over 14 amino acids. Assay used: immunoSEQ multiplex PCR; TCRdb lists only in-frame clones, some missing. Seen here are more than 110,000 clones, 80% to 90% observed once, and the top ten hold approximately 1.4%. Sample: PBMCs. The chain recombines TRBV27 with TRBJ2-7; 11 bases are shared with TRBD1. This TCR derives from a woman younger than 45 in good health and CMV-seronegative. This CDR3 reads CASRAGTGGREQYF. In DNA, the CDR3 is TGTGCCAGCAGGGCCGGGACAGGGGGGCGCGAGCAGTACTTC.